The clone carrying this T cell receptor beta chain showed up just once. Repertoires were generated with immunoSEQ multiplex PCR, while TCRdb's copy carries only in-frame clones and drops some. The sample yields about 89,000 clones, more than 75% seen once. The source of the sample is a study of control samples from healthy donors and cancer patients. Germline loops: CDR1 SEHNR, CDR2 FQNEAQ (reference sequence). The CDR3 extends over 14 amino acids. Trimming cost V 0 bases and J 3 bases, with 8 bases left between them. The sequence was obtained from a man aged 25 to 40 in good health. Sequencing was done on a sample of blood. The J gene is TRBJ1-1, the V gene TRBV7-9; no reliable D call. The DNA for the CDR3 is TGTGCCAGCAGCTTAGCAGGAGATTACACTGAAGCTTTCTTT. This encodes CASSLAGDYTEAFF.